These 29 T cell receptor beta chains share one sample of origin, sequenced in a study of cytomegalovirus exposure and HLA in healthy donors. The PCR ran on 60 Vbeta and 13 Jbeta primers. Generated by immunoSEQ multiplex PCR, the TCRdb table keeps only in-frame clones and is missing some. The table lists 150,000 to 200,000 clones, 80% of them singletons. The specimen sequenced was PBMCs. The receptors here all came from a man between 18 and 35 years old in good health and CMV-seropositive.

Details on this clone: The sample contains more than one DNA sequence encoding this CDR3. Written as DNA, the CDR3 is TGTGCCAGCAGCCGAACAGGGGGCACTGAAGCTTTCTTT. Amino acids: CASSRTGGTEAFF. The chain couples TRBV11-2 to TRBJ1-1; 8 bases match TRBD1. Germline CDR1 and CDR2: SGHAT and FQNNGV. V was pared by 5 bases and J by 4 bases, with 3 bases of the junction left unmatched. CDR3 size: 13 residues.

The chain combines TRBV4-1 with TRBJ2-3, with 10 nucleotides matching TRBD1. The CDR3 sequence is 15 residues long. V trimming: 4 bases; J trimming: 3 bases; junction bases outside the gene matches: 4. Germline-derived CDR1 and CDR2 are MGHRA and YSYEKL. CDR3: CASSRTGQGTDTQYF. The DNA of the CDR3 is TGCGCCAGCAGCCGTACGGGACAGGGGACAGATACGCAGTATTTT.

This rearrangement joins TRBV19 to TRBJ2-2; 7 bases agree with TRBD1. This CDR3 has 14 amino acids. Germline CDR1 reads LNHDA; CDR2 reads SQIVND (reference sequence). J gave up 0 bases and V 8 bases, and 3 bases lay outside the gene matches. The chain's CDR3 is CASRGQANTGELFF. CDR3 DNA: TGTGCCAGTCGAGGACAGGCGAACACCGGGGAGCTGTTTTTT.

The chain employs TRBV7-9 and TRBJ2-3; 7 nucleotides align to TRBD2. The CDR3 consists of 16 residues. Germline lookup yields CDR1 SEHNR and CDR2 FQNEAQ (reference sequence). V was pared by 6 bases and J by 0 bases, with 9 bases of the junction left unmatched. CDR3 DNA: TGTGCCAGCAGTAGACCTGGGGGGGGGAGCACAGATACGCAGTATTTT. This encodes CASSRPGGGSTDTQYF.

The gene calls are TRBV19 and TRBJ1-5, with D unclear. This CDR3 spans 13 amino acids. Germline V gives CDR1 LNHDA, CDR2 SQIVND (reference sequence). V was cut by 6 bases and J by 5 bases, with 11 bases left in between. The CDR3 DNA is TGTGCCAGTAGCGTCCCCTCTGATCAGCCCCAGCATTTT. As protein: CASSVPSDQPQHF.

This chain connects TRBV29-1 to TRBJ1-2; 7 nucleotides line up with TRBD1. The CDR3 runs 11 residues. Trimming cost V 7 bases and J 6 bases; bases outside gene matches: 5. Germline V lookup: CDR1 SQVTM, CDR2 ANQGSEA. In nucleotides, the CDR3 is TGCAGCGACCGGACAGGAGATGGCTACACCTTC. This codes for CSDRTGDGYTF.

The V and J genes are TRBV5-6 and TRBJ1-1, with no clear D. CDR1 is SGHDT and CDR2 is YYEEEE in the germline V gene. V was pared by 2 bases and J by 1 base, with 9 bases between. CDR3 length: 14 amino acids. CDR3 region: CASSFNWANTEAFF. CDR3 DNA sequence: TGTGCCAGCAGCTTCAACTGGGCGAACACTGAAGCTTTCTTT.

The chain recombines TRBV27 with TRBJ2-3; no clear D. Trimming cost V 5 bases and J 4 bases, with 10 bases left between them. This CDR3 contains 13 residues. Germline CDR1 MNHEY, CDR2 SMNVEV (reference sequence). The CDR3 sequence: CASSPFSSDTQYF. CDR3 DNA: TGTGCCAGCAGTCCGTTTAGCTCAGATACGCAGTATTTT.

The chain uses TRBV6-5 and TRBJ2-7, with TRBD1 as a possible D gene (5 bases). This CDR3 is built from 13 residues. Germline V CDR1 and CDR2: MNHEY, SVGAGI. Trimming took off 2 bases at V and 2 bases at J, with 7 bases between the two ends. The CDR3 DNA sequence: TGTGCCAGCAGTTACGACAGAACCTACGAGCAGTACTTC. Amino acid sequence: CASSYDRTYEQYF.

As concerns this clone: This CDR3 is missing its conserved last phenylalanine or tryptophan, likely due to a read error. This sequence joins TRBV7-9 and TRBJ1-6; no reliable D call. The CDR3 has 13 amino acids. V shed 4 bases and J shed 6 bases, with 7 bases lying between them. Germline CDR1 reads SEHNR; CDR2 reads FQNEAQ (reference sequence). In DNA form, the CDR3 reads TGTGCCAGCAGCTACGAGGTTAATTCACCCCTCCACCTT. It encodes CASSYEVNSPLHL.

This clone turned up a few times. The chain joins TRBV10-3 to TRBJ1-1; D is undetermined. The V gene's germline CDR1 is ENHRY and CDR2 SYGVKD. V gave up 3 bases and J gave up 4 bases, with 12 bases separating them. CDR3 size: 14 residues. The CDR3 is CAISDEGSPTEAFF. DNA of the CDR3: TGTGCCATCAGTGACGAGGGATCCCCCACTGAAGCTTTCTTT.

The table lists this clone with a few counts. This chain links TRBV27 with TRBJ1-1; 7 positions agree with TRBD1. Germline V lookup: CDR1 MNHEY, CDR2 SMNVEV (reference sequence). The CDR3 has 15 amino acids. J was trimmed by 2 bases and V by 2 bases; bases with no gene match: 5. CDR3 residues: CASSLEGTDNTEAFF. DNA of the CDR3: TGTGCCAGCAGTTTAGAGGGGACAGATAACACTGAAGCTTTCTTT.

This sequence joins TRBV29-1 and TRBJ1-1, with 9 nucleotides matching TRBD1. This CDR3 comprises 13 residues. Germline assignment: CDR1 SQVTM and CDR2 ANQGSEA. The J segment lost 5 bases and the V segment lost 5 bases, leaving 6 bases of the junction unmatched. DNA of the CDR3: TGCAGCGTTACAGGACAGGGGTTAACTGAAGCTTTCTTT. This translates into CSVTGQGLTEAFF.

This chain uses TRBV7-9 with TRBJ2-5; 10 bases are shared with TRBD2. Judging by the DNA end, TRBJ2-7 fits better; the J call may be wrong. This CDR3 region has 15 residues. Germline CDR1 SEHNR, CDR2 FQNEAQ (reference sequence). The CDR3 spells CASSTRTSGHYEQYF. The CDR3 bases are TGTGCCAGCAGCACTAGGACTAGCGGCCACTACGAGCAGTACTTC.

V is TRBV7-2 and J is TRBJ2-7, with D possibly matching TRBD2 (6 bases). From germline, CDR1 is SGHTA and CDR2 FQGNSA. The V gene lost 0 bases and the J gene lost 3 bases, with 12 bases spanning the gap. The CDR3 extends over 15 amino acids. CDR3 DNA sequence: TGTGCCAGCAGCTTAGCGTCGGCGGGAATCTACGAGCAGTACTTC. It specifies CASSLASAGIYEQYF.

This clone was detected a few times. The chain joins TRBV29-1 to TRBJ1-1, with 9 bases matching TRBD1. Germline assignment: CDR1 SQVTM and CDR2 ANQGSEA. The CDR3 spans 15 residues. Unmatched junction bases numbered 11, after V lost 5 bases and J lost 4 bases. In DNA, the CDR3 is TGCAGCGTTTTACTTTTAGACAGGGGGGGCACTGAAGCTTTCTTT. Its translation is CSVLLLDRGGTEAFF.

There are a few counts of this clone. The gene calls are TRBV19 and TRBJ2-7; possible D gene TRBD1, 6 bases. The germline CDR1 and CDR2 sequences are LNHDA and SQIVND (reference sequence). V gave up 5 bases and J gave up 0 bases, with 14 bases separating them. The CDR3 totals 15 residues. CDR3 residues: CASSLSGVSSYEQYF. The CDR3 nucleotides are TGTGCCAGTAGTTTATCAGGGGTAAGCTCCTACGAGCAGTACTTC.

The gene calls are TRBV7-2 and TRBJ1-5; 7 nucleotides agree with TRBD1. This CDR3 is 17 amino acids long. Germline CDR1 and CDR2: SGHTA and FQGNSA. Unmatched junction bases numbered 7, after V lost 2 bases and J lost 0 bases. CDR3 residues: CASSLFGTETSNQPQHF. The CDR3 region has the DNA TGTGCCAGCAGCTTATTCGGGACAGAAACTAGCAATCAGCCCCAGCATTTT.

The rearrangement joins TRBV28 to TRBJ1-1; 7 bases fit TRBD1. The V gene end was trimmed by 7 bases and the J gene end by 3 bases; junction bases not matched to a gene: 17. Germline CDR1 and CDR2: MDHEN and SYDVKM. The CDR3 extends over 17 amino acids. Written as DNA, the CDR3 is TGTGCCAGCATCTTCCTCGACTTTAGCACAGGGGACACTGAAGCTTTCTTT. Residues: CASIFLDFSTGDTEAFF.

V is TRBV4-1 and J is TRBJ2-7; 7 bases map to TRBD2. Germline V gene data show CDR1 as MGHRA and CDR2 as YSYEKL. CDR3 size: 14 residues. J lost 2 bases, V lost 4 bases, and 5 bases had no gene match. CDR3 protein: CASSPWGGAYEQYF. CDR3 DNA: TGCGCCAGCAGCCCTTGGGGGGGAGCCTACGAGCAGTACTTC.

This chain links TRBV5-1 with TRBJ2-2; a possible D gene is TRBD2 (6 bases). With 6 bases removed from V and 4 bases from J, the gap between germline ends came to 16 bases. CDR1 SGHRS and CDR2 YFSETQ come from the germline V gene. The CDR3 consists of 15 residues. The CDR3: CASNLGRESTGELFF. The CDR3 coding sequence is TGCGCCAGCAACTTAGGTCGGGAGAGCACCGGGGAGCTGTTTTTT.

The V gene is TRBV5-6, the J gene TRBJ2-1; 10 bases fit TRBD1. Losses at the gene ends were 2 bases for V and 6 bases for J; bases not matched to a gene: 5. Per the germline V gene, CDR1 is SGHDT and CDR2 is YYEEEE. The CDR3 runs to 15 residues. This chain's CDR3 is CASSFGTGEGNEQFF. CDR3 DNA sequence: TGTGCCAGCAGCTTCGGGACAGGGGAGGGCAATGAGCAGTTCTTC.

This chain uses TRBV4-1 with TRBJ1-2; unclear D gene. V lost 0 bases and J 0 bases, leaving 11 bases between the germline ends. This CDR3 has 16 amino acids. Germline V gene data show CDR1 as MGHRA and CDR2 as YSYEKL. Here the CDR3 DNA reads TGCGCCAGCAGCCAAGAGACACCGATTTCTAACTATGGCTACACCTTC. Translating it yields CASSQETPISNYGYTF.

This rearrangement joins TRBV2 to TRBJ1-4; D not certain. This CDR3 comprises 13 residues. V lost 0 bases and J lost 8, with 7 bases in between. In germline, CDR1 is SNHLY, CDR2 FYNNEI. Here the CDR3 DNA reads TGTGCCAGCAGTGAAGCGTGGGAGGAAAAACTGTTTTTT. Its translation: CASSEAWEEKLFF.

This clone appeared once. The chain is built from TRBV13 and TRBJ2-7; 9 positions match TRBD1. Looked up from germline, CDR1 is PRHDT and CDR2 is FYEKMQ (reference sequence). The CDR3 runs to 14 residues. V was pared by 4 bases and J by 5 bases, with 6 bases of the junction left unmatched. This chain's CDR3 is CASSYRTGVDEQYF. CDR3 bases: TGTGCCAGCAGCTACCGGACAGGGGTGGACGAGCAGTACTTC.

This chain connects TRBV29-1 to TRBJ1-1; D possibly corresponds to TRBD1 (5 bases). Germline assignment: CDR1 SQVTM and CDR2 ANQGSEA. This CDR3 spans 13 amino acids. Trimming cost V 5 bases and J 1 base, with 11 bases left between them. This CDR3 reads CSVWDSKNTEAFF. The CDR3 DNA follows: TGCAGCGTTTGGGACTCCAAGAACACTGAAGCTTTCTTT.

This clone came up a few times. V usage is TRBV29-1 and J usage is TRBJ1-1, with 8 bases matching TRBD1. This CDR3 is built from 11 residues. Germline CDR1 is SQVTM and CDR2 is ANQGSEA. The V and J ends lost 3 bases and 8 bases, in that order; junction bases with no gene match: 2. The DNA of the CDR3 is TGCAGCGTTGAGAGGACAGGGGAAGCTTTCTTT. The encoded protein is CSVERTGEAFF.

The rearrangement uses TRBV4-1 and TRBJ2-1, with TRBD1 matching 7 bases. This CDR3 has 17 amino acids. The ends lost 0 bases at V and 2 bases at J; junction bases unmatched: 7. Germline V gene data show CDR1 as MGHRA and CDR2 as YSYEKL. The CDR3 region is CASSQDHRGRTYNEQFF. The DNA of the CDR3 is TGCGCCAGCAGCCAAGACCACAGGGGTAGGACCTACAATGAGCAGTTCTTC.

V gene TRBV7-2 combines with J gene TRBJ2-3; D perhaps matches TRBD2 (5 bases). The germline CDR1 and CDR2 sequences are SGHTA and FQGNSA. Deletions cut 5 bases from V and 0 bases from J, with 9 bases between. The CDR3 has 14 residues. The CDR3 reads CASSQSGSTDTQYF. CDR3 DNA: TGTGCCAGCAGCCAAAGCGGTAGCACAGATACGCAGTATTTT.